The 31 T cell receptor beta chains listed next were all sequenced from one sample in a study of T cells in Graves' hyperthyroidism and ophthalmopathy. The TCR beta CDR3 regions underwent amplification using RNA transcripts as the source. HTBI primers were used for first-round RT-PCR of the TCR CDR3. In TCRdb, the multiplex PCR reads were re-called with MiXCR into one record per CDR3 protein. The sample yields roughly 500,000 distinct CDR3 sequences, approximately 15% seen once. Sequenced: blood. The receptors originated from a woman aged 25 to 45 with Graves' hyperthyroidism that later progressed to Graves' ophthalmopathy.

The V gene is TRBV4-3, the J gene TRBJ2-7, with 9 bases that match TRBD2. CDR1 and CDR2 from the germline V gene are LGHNA and YSLEER. The CDR3 is 16 amino acids. V gave up 1 base and J gave up 7 bases; unmatched junction bases: 11. The CDR3 DNA reads as TGCGCCAGCAGCCAAGCTTTGGTAGCGGGAGTAAGTGAGCAGTACTTC. It encodes CASSQALVAGVSEQYF.

This clonotype has a count of ten or more. The rearrangement uses TRBV24-1 and TRBJ2-2, with unresolved D. CDR1 and CDR2 from the germline V gene are KGHDR and SFDVKD. There are 16 residues in the CDR3. The ends were cut back, 5 bases at V and 6 bases at J, with 18 bases in the middle. In DNA form, the CDR3 reads TGTGCCACCAGTGGCAACGGGCCCCTAGGCGCCGGGGAGCTGTTTTTT. Translating it yields CATSGNGPLGAGELFF.

This clonotype appeared many times. The genes are TRBV7-2 and TRBJ1-2; a weak D match, TRBD1 (5 bases). Germline-derived CDR1 and CDR2 are SGHTA and FQGNSA. Trimming took 5 bases from V and 8 from J, leaving 15 bases between them. The CDR3 extends over 13 amino acids. CDR3 amino acids: CASSPSLGDGYTF. As DNA, the CDR3 is TGTGCCAGCAGCCCTAGTTTGGGGGACGGCTACACCTTC.

Remarks on this clonotype: A much larger clone differs by one base, so this may be a read error. Because the CDR3 is missing its conserved closing phenylalanine or tryptophan, this is likely a read error. The rearrangement uses TRBV27 and TRBJ1-2, with D uncertain. The germline CDR1 and CDR2 sequences are MNHEY and SMNVEV (reference sequence). CDR3 length: 12 amino acids. Trimming left V 0 bases short and J 3 bases short, with 2 bases between. This CDR3 is CASSLSDYGYTS. CDR3 in DNA: TGTGCCAGCAGTTTATCGGACTATGGCTACACCTCC.

As to this clonotype: Since a much larger clone is just one base distant, this may be a read error. The V call is TRBV11-2, the J call TRBJ2-1; 11 bases fit TRBD2. The CDR3 length is 18 residues. CDR1 is SGHAT and CDR2 is FQNNGV in the germline V gene. CDR3 residues: CASSSQIPGLADFNEQLF. The CDR3 DNA reads TGTGCCAGCAGCTCTCAAATTCCGGGACTAGCGGACTTCAATGAGCAGCTCTTC.

This clonotype was detected ten times or more. The chain carries TRBV29-1 and TRBJ1-2, with 7 bases that match TRBD1. Losses at the gene ends were 5 bases for V and 7 bases for J; bases not matched to a gene: 4. The CDR3 covers 11 residues. CDR1 is SQVTM, CDR2 ANQGSEA, per germline. For the CDR3, the DNA is TGCAGCGTTATAGCAGGGGGTGGCTACACCTTC. Translated: CSVIAGGGYTF. Filled out from reference TRBV29-1 and TRBJ1-2, the complete variable domain reads SAVISQKPSRDICQRGTSLTIQCQVDSQVTMMFWYRQQPGQSLTLIATANQGSEATYESGFVIDKFPISRPNLTFSTLTVSNMSPEDSSIYLCSVIAGGGYTFGSGTRLTVV.

The V and J genes are TRBV20-1 and TRBJ1-5; TRBD1 is a possible D gene (6 bases). Germline V CDR1 and CDR2: DFQATT, SNEGSKA (reference sequence). The CDR3 is 15 residues long. CDR3: CSLIHRVGNNQPQHF. CDR3 in DNA: TGCAGCTTAATCCACAGGGTGGGAAACAATCAGCCCCAGCATTTT.

This clonotype was recorded at least ten times. This chain uses TRBV7-2 with TRBJ1-2; no clear D gene. V was clipped by 5 bases and J by 7 bases, with 11 bases between them. Germline lookup yields CDR1 SGHTA and CDR2 FQGNSA. This CDR3 is 12 amino acids long. CDR3 in amino acids: CASSLGESGYTF. The CDR3 DNA reads TGTGCCAGCAGCCTCGGAGAATCTGGCTACACCTTC.

This clonotype was counted ten times or more. This chain joins TRBV7-8 and TRBJ2-3, with 13 nucleotides matching TRBD2. Germline-derived CDR1 and CDR2 are SGHVS and FQNEAQ. V lost 1 base, J lost 1 base, and 5 bases stayed unmatched. This CDR3 is built from 18 residues. The DNA for the CDR3 is TGTGCCAGCAGCTTAGAACTAGCGGGGGGGTTGGGCACAGATACGCAGTATTTT. Translating gives CASSLELAGGLGTDTQYF.

This clonotype was detected a few times. The rearrangement uses TRBV6-1 and TRBJ2-3; no reliable D call. V was cut by 6 bases and J by 0 bases, with 13 bases left in between. CDR3 size: 15 residues. Germline V gives CDR1 MNHNS, CDR2 SASEGT. Written as DNA, the CDR3 is TGTGCCAGCAGCCAAGAGGCGTATAGCACAGATACGCAGTATTTT. This translates into CASSQEAYSTDTQYF.

This clonotype was picked up a small number of times. The rearrangement uses TRBV6-1 and TRBJ2-3, with D maybe TRBD2 (6 bases). CDR1 is MNHNS and CDR2 is SASEGT in the germline V gene. CDR3 length equals 15 residues. Trimming removed 6 bases at V and 1 base at J, with 14 bases between. The CDR3 DNA is TGTGCCAGCAGCGCCGGGACTTCTCGCACAGATACGCAGTATTTT. This codes for CASSAGTSRTDTQYF.

This clonotype was recorded many times. The chain combines TRBV3-1 with TRBJ1-2, with a possible D match to TRBD1 (5 bases). The V and J ends lost 0 bases and 1 base respectively, with 6 bases between them. CDR3 size: 14 residues. The germline V gene encodes CDR1 LGHDT and CDR2 YNNKEL (reference sequence). CDR3 in amino acids: CASSQEGDNYGYTF. The CDR3 nucleotides are TGTGCCAGCAGCCAAGAGGGGGATAACTATGGCTACACCTTC.

Many counts were recorded for this clonotype. The chain carries TRBV9 and TRBJ1-2, with a weak D call TRBD1 (6 bases). Germline lookup yields CDR1 SGDLS and CDR2 YYNGEE. Deletions cut 7 bases from V and 2 bases from J, with 9 bases between. CDR3 length equals 12 residues. CDR3 nucleotide sequence: TGTGCCAGCGGGACACCCAACTATGGCTACACCTTC. Residues: CASGTPNYGYTF.

This clonotype was recorded at least ten times. The chain joins TRBV28 to TRBJ1-2; D not resolved. This CDR3 comprises 12 residues. Trimming stripped 3 bases from V and 5 bases from J, with 7 bases between. The germline gives CDR1 MDHEN, CDR2 SYDVKM. CDR3: CASSLRFYGYTF. Here the CDR3 DNA reads TGTGCCAGCAGTTTGCGGTTTTATGGCTACACCTTC.

At least ten counts were recorded for this clonotype. The rearrangement joins TRBV6-1 to TRBJ2-7; 7 positions agree with TRBD1. The V and J ends lost 6 bases and 1 base, in that order; junction bases with no gene match: 9. Per germline, CDR1 MNHNS and CDR2 SASEGT. The CDR3 is 15 residues long. The CDR3 DNA is TGTGCCAGCAGGATCGACCCGGGACAGTCCTACGAGCAGTACTTC. This sequence encodes CASRIDPGQSYEQYF.

This clonotype showed up many times. This rearrangement joins TRBV30 to TRBJ2-1, with D perhaps matching TRBD2 (7 bases). Germline V gene sequence: CDR1 GTSNPN, CDR2 SVGIG (reference sequence). The CDR3 covers 14 residues. The V and J ends lost 5 bases and 7 bases respectively, with 18 bases between them. The CDR3 here is CAWVGGGSKNEQFF. The CDR3 nucleotides are TGTGCCTGGGTGGGAGGGGGATCAAAAAATGAGCAGTTCTTC.

This clonotype was detected only a few times. The chain combines TRBV28 with TRBJ1-6; D is uncertain. Trimming shortened V by 2 bases and J by 8 bases, and 13 bases separated the two germline ends. The CDR3 runs 15 residues. Germline V gives CDR1 MDHEN, CDR2 SYDVKM. The CDR3 spells CASSLDQYADSPLHF. As DNA, the CDR3 is TGTGCCAGCAGTTTAGATCAGTACGCGGATTCACCCCTCCACTTT.

Details on this clonotype: A read error is possible here, since a much larger clone lies one base away. Written as DNA, the CDR3 is TGTGCCGGCAGCTTACCAGGGGGAAGCAATCAGCCCCAGCATTTT. Its protein is CAGSLPGGSNQPQHF. The V call is TRBV7-8, the J call TRBJ1-5; 7 bases match TRBD1. The CDR3 length is 15 residues. CDR1 and CDR2 from the germline V gene are SGHVS and FQNEAQ.

This clonotype was counted many times. V gene TRBV10-1 combines with J gene TRBJ2-3; D uncertain. V was shortened by 3 bases and J by 0 bases, with 22 bases between the two germline ends. The CDR3 loop spans 19 amino acids. The germline gives CDR1 WNHNN, CDR2 SYGVQD (reference sequence). The CDR3: CASSDMAQRSLLSTDTQYF. CDR3 DNA sequence: TGCGCCAGCAGTGATATGGCACAACGATCTCTCCTAAGCACAGATACGCAGTATTTT.

This clonotype was recorded a few times. The conserved final phenylalanine or tryptophan is absent from the CDR3, which likely points to a read error. The rearrangement links TRBV10-3 to TRBJ2-3; the match to TRBD1 covers 8 bases. V lost 7 bases, J lost 0 bases, and 6 bases stayed unmatched. This CDR3 is built from 15 residues. CDR1 and CDR2 (germline): ENHRY, SYGVKD. The CDR3 region is CAITMDRDSTDTQYL. As DNA, the CDR3 is TGTGCCATCACTATGGACAGGGATAGCACAGATACGCAGTATCTT.

Notes on this clonotype: This may arise from a read error, as a much more abundant clone is one base away. The missing conserved phenylalanine or tryptophan at the end of this CDR3 makes a read error likely. The gene calls are TRBV7-2 and TRBJ1-1; TRBD1 might be the D (5 bases). The V and J ends lost 6 bases and 0 bases respectively, with 14 bases between them. This CDR3 region has 15 residues. Germline loops: CDR1 SGHTA, CDR2 FQGNSA. In DNA, the CDR3 is TGTGCCAGCAGTTCCAGGGCTTCGATGAACACTGAAGCTTTCCTT. This codes for CASSSRASMNTEAFL.

This clonotype was picked up many times. The V gene is TRBV3-1, the J gene TRBJ2-5, with 10 bases identical to TRBD2. The CDR3 extends over 20 amino acids. The germline V gene has CDR1 LGHDT and CDR2 YNNKEL (reference sequence). Trimming removed 1 base from V and 2 bases from J; junction bases left unmatched: 16. CDR3 loop: CASSQGSGLAKWVGQETQYF. CDR3 nucleotide sequence: TGTGCCAGCAGCCAAGGATCGGGACTAGCGAAGTGGGTTGGACAAGAGACCCAGTACTTC.

The chain has TRBV30 and TRBJ2-7, with D tentatively TRBD1 or TRBD2 (6 bases each). The CDR3 has 14 residues. V lost 0 bases, J lost 2 bases, and 11 bases lay in between. Germline lookup yields CDR1 GTSNPN and CDR2 SVGIG (reference sequence). The CDR3 region is CAWSVKGGTYEQYF. In DNA, the CDR3 is TGTGCCTGGAGTGTAAAGGGGGGAACCTACGAGCAGTACTTC. The full variable domain, its missing parts supplied by reference TRBV30 and TRBJ2-7, is SQTIHQWPATLVQPVGSPLSLECTVEGTSNPNLYWYRQAAGRGLQLLFYSVGIGQISSEVPQNLSASRPQDRQFILSSKKLLLSDSGFYLCAWSVKGGTYEQYFGPGTRLTVT.

This clonotype occurred a few times. The chain recombines TRBV19 with TRBJ2-2; D is possibly TRBD2 (6 bases). Per germline, CDR1 LNHDA and CDR2 SQIVND (reference sequence). This CDR3 contains 16 residues. V was pared by 0 bases and J by 6 bases, with 14 bases between. The CDR3 bases are TGTGCCAGTAGTATAGATCATGGAGGGGCGTCCGGGGAGCTGTTTTTT. The encoded protein is CASSIDHGGASGELFF. Using reference TRBV19 and TRBJ2-2 for the parts outside the CDR3, the full variable domain is DGGITQSPKYLFRKEGQNVTLSCEQNLNHDAMYWYRQDPGQGLRLIYYSQIVNDFQKGDIAEGYSVSREKKESFPLTVTSAQKNPTAFYLCASSIDHGGASGELFFGEGSRLTVL.

This clonotype was recorded many times. This CDR3 reads CASSLDRVENTEAFF. CDR3 DNA sequence: TGTGCCAGCAGCCTGGACAGGGTGGAGAACACTGAAGCTTTCTTT. The chain has TRBV7-9 and TRBJ1-1, with 8 bases fitting TRBD1. Germline assignment: CDR1 SEHNR and CDR2 FQNEAQ (reference sequence). The CDR3 contains 15 residues. The ends lost 5 bases at V and 1 base at J; junction bases unmatched: 6.

This clonotype was recorded at least ten times. The chain joins TRBV20-1 to TRBJ1-1; D is perhaps TRBD1 (6 bases). Trimming cost V 5 bases and J 6 bases, with 16 bases left between them. Per germline, CDR1 DFQATT and CDR2 SNEGSKA (reference sequence). The CDR3 runs 13 residues. For the CDR3, the DNA is TGCAGTGCTCCCCTTACAGGGTGGGCTGAAGCTTTCTTT. It is translated as CSAPLTGWAEAFF.

This clonotype was recorded at least ten times. The rearrangement links TRBV28 to TRBJ2-1; TRBD2 matches at 9 bases. This CDR3 spans 14 amino acids. Looked up from germline, CDR1 is MDHEN and CDR2 is SYDVKM. Trimming at V came to 5 bases and at J to 4 bases, leaving 3 bases not matched to a gene. The CDR3 spells CASSTGLAYNEQFF. DNA of the CDR3: TGTGCCAGCAGTACCGGACTAGCGTACAATGAGCAGTTCTTC.

The table lists this clonotype with many counts. The rearrangement links TRBV19 to TRBJ2-1; the match to TRBD2 covers 10 bases. CDR1 LNHDA and CDR2 SQIVND come from the germline V gene (reference sequence). The CDR3 sequence is 15 residues long. V shed 8 bases, J shed 7 bases, and the junction held 11 bases outside the gene matches. CDR3 DNA: TGTGCCAGTTCGTCAGGGGGACTAGCGAGGAATGAGCAGTTCTTC. As protein: CASSSGGLARNEQFF.

The rearrangement links TRBV18 to TRBJ2-2; 7 bases align to TRBD1. Germline assignment: CDR1 KGHSH and CDR2 LQKENI. The CDR3 is 16 residues long. V was pared by 5 bases and J by 5 bases, with 11 bases of the junction left unmatched. This CDR3 is CASSFAGTADTGELFF. In nucleotides, the CDR3 is TGTGCCAGCTCATTCGCCGGGACAGCTGATACCGGGGAGCTGTTTTTT. The complete variable domain, with remaining parts taken from reference TRBV18 and TRBJ2-2, reads NAGVMQNPRHLVRRRGQEARLRCSPMKGHSHVYWYRQLPEEGLKFMVYLQKENIIDESGMPKERFSAEFPKEGPSILRIQQVVRGDSAAYFCASSFAGTADTGELFFGEGSRLTVL.

This clonotype was observed many times. This sequence joins TRBV2 and TRBJ2-1; TRBD2 aligns across 7 bases. Germline lookup yields CDR1 SNHLY and CDR2 FYNNEI. CDR3 length equals 15 residues. The J segment lost 2 bases and the V segment lost 4 bases, leaving 5 bases of the junction unmatched. The CDR3: CASSASGSTYNEQFF. The CDR3 DNA reads as TGTGCCAGCAGTGCTAGCGGTTCGACCTACAATGAGCAGTTCTTC. The full variable domain, in which reference TRBV2 and TRBJ2-1 provide the parts outside the CDR3, is EPEVTQTPSHQVTQMGQEVILRCVPISNHLYFYWYRQILGQKVEFLVSFYNNEISEKSEIFDDQFSVERPDGSNFTLKIRSTKLEDSAMYFCASSASGSTYNEQFFGPGTRLTVL.

The genes are TRBV24-1 and TRBJ1-5; 7 bases map to TRBD1. The CDR3 totals 12 residues. J gave up 11 bases and V 3 bases, and 3 bases lay outside the gene matches. Looked up from germline, CDR1 is KGHDR and CDR2 is SFDVKD. In nucleotides, the CDR3 is TGTGCCACCAGTGATACAGGGGCAGCCCAGCATTTT. It specifies CATSDTGAAQHF.